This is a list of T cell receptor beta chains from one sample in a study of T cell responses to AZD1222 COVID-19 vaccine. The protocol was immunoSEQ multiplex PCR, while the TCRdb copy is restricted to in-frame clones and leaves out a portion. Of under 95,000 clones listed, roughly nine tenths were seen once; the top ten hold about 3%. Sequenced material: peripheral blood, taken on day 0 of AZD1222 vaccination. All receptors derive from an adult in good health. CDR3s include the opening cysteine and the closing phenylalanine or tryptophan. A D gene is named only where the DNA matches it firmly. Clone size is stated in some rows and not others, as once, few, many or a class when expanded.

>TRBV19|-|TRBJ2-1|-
TGTGCCAGTAGTATCGGGAATGAGCAGTTCTTC
CASSIGNEQFF
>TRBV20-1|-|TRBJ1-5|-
TGCAGTGCTAGTTCTCAGCTGGGGCGAAAGAATAGCAATCAGCCCCAGCATTTT
CSASSQLGRKNSNQPQHF
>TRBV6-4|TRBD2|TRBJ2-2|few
TGTGCCAGCAGTGTAGCGGGAGACACCGGGGAGCTGTTTTTT
CASSVAGDTGELFF
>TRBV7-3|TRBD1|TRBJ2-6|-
TGTGCCAGCAGCCTGGGACAGGGTTCTGGGGCCAACGTCCTGACTTTC
CASSLGQGSGANVLTF
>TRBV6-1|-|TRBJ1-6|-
TGTGCCAGCAGTGAATTGGGAGGAGGTAATAATTCACCCCTCCACTTT
CASSELGGGNNSPLHF
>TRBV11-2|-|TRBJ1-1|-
TGTGCCAGCAGCCCTCAGGGAGTAGGTTCCACTGAAGCTTTCTTT
CASSPQGVGSTEAFF
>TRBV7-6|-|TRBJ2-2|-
TGTGCCAGCACCAAAAACTCCCTAAAAAACACCGGGGAGCTGTTTTTT
CASTKNSLKNTGELFF
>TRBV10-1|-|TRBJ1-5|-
TGCGCCAGCACCCGGGACAATCAGCCCCAGCATTTT
CASTRDNQPQHF
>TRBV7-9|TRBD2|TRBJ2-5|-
TGTGCCAGCAGCTTTTGGACTAGCGGGGGGCAAGGGACCCAGTACTTC
CASSFWTSGGQGTQYF
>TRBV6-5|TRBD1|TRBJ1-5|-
TGTGCCACCTGGACAGGGGGGAATCAGCCCCAGCATTTT
CATWTGGNQPQHF
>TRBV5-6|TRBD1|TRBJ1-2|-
TGTGCCAGCAGCCCGGACAGGGGGTATGGCTACACCTTC
CASSPDRGYGYTF
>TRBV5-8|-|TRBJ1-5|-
TGTGCCAGCAGCGGGCGGCAGATCAATCAGCCCCAGCATTTT
CASSGRQINQPQHF
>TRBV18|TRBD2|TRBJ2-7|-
TGTGCCAGCTCACCAAGAGGGACTAGCGGCCCCTACGAGCAGTACTTC
CASSPRGTSGPYEQYF
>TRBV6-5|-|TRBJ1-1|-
TGTGCCAGCAGTTACAATGGACGGCTCAACACTGAAGCTTTCTTT
CASSYNGRLNTEAFF
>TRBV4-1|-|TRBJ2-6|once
TGCGCCAGCAGCCAGGATACAGGGACTGGGGCCAACGTCCTGACTTTC
CASSQDTGTGANVLTF
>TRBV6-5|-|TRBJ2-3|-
TGTGCCATCGGGATCAGAGATACGCAGTATTTT
CAIGIRDTQYF
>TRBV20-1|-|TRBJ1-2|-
TGCAGTGCTAGTGTGGGGGCCTATGGCTACACCTTC
CSASVGAYGYTF
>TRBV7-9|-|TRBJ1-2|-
TGTGCCAGCAGCCCCCCAAGGGGAGGCTATGGCTACACCTTC
CASSPPRGGYGYTF
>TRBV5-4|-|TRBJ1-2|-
TGTGCCAGCAGCTCGTTGGTCGGCTACACCTTC
CASSSLVGYTF
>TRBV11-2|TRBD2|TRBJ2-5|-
TGTGCCAGCAGCTTACCGGGACTAGCGGGGAAGACCCAGTACTTC
CASSLPGLAGKTQYF
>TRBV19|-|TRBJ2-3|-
TGTGCCAGTACCATGGGGGCGGCTAGCTCAGATACGCAGTATTTT
CASTMGAASSDTQYF
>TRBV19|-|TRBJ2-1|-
TGTGCCAGTAGTATTGCCGGGGGGCGCAGTACTGAGCAGTTCTTC
CASSIAGGRSTEQFF
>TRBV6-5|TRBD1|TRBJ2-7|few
TGTGCCAGCAGCACAGGGGCCCCCCAATACGAGCAGTACTTC
CASSTGAPQYEQYF
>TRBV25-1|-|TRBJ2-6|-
TGTGCCAGCAGTGAATCCCCGGGGGGCCGTGGGGCCAACGTCCTGACTTTC
CASSESPGGRGANVLTF
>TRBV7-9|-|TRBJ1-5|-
TGTGCCAGCAGCTTAGCGGGTTCTAGCAATCAGCCCCAGCATTTT
CASSLAGSSNQPQHF
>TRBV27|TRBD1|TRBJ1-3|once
TGTGCCAGCAGTTTACGCGGACCGGGACAGGGGGCTGGAAACACCATATATTTT
CASSLRGPGQGAGNTIYF
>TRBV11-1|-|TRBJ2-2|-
TGTGCCAGCAGGTCGGGCGGGTCGAACACCGGGGAGCTGTTTTTT
CASRSGGSNTGELFF
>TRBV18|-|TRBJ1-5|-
TGTGCCAGCTCACCAGCCCAGGGAGATCAGCCCCAGCATTTT
CASSPAQGDQPQHF
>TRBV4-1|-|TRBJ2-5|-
TGCGCCAGCAGCCTGGAACATGGACAGCAAGAGACCCAGTACTTC
CASSLEHGQQETQYF
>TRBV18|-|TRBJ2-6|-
TGTGCCAGCTCACTAACCGCGCACGTGACCTCTGGGGCCAACGTCCTGACTTTC
CASSLTAHVTSGANVLTF
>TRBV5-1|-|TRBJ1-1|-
TGCGCCAGCAGCTTGGACAGCGGGAACACTGAAGCTTTCTTT
CASSLDSGNTEAFF
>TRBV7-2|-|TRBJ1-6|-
TGTGCCAGCAGCCCAGGGGCCTCACCCCTCCACTTT
CASSPGASPLHF
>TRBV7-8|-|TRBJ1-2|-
TGTGCCAGCAGCACAGATAGCGGGATTAACTATGGCTACACCTTC
CASSTDSGINYGYTF
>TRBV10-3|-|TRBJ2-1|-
TGTGCCACTCTCGGCAATGAGCAGTTCTTC
CATLGNEQFF
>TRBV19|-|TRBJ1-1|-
TGTGCCAGTCTTGGGGGACCTATGAACACTGAAGCTTTCTTT
CASLGGPMNTEAFF
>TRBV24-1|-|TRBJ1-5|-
TGTGCCACCAGTGAAGCCGGGACCGGCTACCAGCCCCAGCATTTT
CATSEAGTGYQPQHF
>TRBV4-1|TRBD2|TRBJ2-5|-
TGCGCCAGCAGCCAAGGAGCGGGGTACCAAGAGACCCAGTACTTC
CASSQGAGYQETQYF
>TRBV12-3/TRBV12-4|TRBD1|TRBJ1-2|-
TGTGCCAGCAGGTCGACAGGGACTGGCTACACCTTC
CASRSTGTGYTF
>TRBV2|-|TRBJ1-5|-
TGTGCCAGCAGTGACAGTCGCTATAGCAATCAGCCCCAGCATTTT
CASSDSRYSNQPQHF
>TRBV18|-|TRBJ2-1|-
TGTGCCAGCTCACCGACCAGGGCTTCAGGTGGGAGTGAGCAGTTCTTC
CASSPTRASGGSEQFF
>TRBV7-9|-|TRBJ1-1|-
TGTGCCAGCAGCTTGTCGGTTGAAGCTTTCTTT
CASSLSVEAFF
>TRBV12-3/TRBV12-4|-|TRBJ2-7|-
TGTGCCAGCAGCCTTTTGGGACGGGGGGAGCAGTACTTC
CASSLLGRGEQYF
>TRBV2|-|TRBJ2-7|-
TGTGCCAGCAGTGACAGGGCTTCAAGCTCCTACGAGCAGTACTTC
CASSDRASSSYEQYF
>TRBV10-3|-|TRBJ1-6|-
TGTGCCATCCGTAGGACCGACGACAATAATTCACCCCTCCACTTT
CAIRRTDDNNSPLHF
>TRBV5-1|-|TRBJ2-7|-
TGCGCCAGCAGCTCCCCACCTTCCTACGAGCAGTACTTC
CASSSPPSYEQYF
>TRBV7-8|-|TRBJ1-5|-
TGTGCCAGCAGCCTCCGGTGGGGGGATCAGCCCCAGCATTTT
CASSLRWGDQPQHF
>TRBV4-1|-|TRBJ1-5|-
TGCGCCAGCAGCCAAGACCCTTCTTGGGACAATCAGCCCCAGCATTTT
CASSQDPSWDNQPQHF
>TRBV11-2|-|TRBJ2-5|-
TGTGCCAGCGCCCCTCTGGGACCCATCCAAGAGACCCAGTACTTC
CASAPLGPIQETQYF
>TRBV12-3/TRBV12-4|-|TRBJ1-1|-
TGTGCCAGCAGTTTCGGGGGCTCTAGGGCTTTCTTT
CASSFGGSRAFF
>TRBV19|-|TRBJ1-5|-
TGTGCCAGTAGTATAGATCTAAGCGGGCCGAATCAGCCCCAGCATTTT
CASSIDLSGPNQPQHF
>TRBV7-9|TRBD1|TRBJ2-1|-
TGTGCCAGCAGCTGGTTGTTGACAGGGTACAATGAGCAGTTCTTC
CASSWLLTGYNEQFF
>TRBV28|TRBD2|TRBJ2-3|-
TGTGCCAGTGTGGGACTAGCATTAGGAGAAGATACGCAGTATTTT
CASVGLALGEDTQYF
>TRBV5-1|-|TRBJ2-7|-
TGCGCCAGCAGCTTGGGACAGGCCACGGACGAGCAGTACTTC
CASSLGQATDEQYF
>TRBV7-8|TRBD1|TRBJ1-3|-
TGTGCCAGCAGCCCAGGGACAGGGCACTCTGGAAACACCATATATTTT
CASSPGTGHSGNTIYF
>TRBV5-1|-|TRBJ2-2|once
TGCGCCAGCAGCTGGGACCCCGGACAGTCTGACACCGGGGAGCTGTTTTTT
CASSWDPGQSDTGELFF
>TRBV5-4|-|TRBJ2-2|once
TGTGCCAGCAGCCGGCCGGACGTGAGGACCGGGGAGCTGTTTTTT
CASSRPDVRTGELFF
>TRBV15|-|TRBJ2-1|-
TGTGCCACCAGCAGAGATCGGGGGCGAAATGAGCAGTTCTTC
CATSRDRGRNEQFF
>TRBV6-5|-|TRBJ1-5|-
TGTGCCAGCAGTTTGTCCTCCGGCAATCAGCCCCAGCATTTT
CASSLSSGNQPQHF
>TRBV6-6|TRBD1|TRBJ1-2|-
TGTGCCAGCAGTCCCCGGACAGGGTCGGAGCCAAGCTATGGCTACACCTTC
CASSPRTGSEPSYGYTF